This T cell receptor (beta chain) came from a study of T cell responses to AZD1222 COVID-19 vaccine. The assay was immunoSEQ multiplex PCR, and TCRdb's table has in-frame clones only and misses some. In the table there are roughly 150,000 clones, approximately 90% of which are singletons. From germline, CDR1 is LGHNT and CDR2 FRNRAP. The CDR3 totals 14 residues. V dropped 1 base and J dropped 2; count of bases not matched to a gene: 0. V gene TRBV12-5 combines with J gene TRBJ2-5, with 8 bases aligning to TRBD1. This receptor was obtained from an adult in good health. The starting material was peripheral blood, obtained on day 0 of AZD1222 vaccination. The CDR3 region has the DNA TGTGCTAGTGGTTTGGACAGGGGGCAAGAGACCCAGTACTTC. Protein product: CASGLDRGQETQYF.